This paragraph reports one T cell receptor (beta chain). Its specific antigen is unknown. The record has no base qualities; no much larger clone is one base away. This entry belongs to a study of blood T cell repertoires in COVID-19 (TCRdb year 2020). With regard to the full study: Samples covering the acute and convalescent phases of COVID-19 were provided by collaborators in the United States, Italy and Spain. The prospective study material was composed of cDNA or gDNA derived from T cells, B-cell-depleted T cells, or PBMCs. The repertoires were made available in a free public database intended to serve as a resource for research on the immune response to SARS-CoV-2. Samples were obtained from the ongoing ImmuneRACE study (first 160 participants) and from 1,254 subjects provided by 6 global collaborators. A de-identified subject ID, COVID-19 status, age in years and sex were almost always included in the sample metadata. Subjects who had been exposed to COVID-19, were actively infected with it, or had recovered from it provided the deeply sampled blood TCRbeta repertoires that made up the dataset. Where available, HLA class I and class II types were obtained from metadata supplied by the sample provider rather than from assay-based typing.

Participants in the prospective study were aged about 18 to 100 years, lived in about two dozen United States geographic areas, and enrolled through a virtual design. To assign participants to cohorts, the prospective study relied on clinical history that participants themselves reported in a screening survey and a study questionnaire. Each participant in the prospective study had whole blood, serum and a nasopharyngeal or oropharyngeal swab collected by mobile phlebotomists. Prospective study participants could optionally give additional blood draws and questionnaires over an approximately 2-month period. Blood samples from the prospective study were shipped frozen or at room temperature prior to DNA extraction. The germline V gene supplies CDR1 MGHRA and CDR2 YSYEKL. From the cysteine up to the phenylalanine, the CDR3 has a length of 15 residues. Only CDR3 DNA remains: 45 bases, in frame from the first base. V and J lose 0 bases and 0 bases, and a span of 9 bases separates them.

TCRbeta CDR3 regions were amplified from genomic DNA by means of the immunoSEQ Assay, a bias-controlled multiplex PCR. As for how the authors treated the data: Within the assay, amplification of reference gene primers was used to estimate how many nucleated cells each sample contained. To quantify the absolute abundance of each unique TCRbeta CDR3 rearrangement, sequence reads were collapsed and filtered. For each sample, productive Simpson clonality was calculated as the square root of Simpson's diversity index over productive rearrangements. TCRdb took over this immuneACCESS table, retaining in-frame rearrangements with V and J assigned. Such tables are incomplete; in checked studies, under half of the missing clones stem from an unresolved V gene, and the remainder is unexplained. V, J and clone size are taken as reported in that table, and D and trimming were inferred from the DNA itself. Recorded for this sample are 200,000 or so clones; about 86% of them occurred a single time. 1.3% of the sample is taken by the ten largest.

Broader findings and caveats from the paper: Clinical and demographic metadata were provided uncurated, with the amount varying by source and participant.

This sequence uses TRBV4-1 and TRBJ2-7, with no reliable assignment of the D segment. Sample: PBMCs or T cells enriched from blood (not recorded which). The receptor was isolated from a woman in her thirties or forties with acute COVID-19. The CDR3: CASSQEHQASYEQYF. Here is the DNA: TGCGCCAGCAGCCAAGAGCACCAGGCCTCCTACGAGCAGTACTTC.